This section outlines one T cell receptor (beta chain) sequence together with its context. Which antigen it targets is not known. Nothing much larger sits one base from this clone, and base qualities are not available. Collaborating institutions collected whole blood in K2EDTA tubes following their own protocols. For TCRbeta analysis, collaborators shipped samples as frozen whole blood, isolated PBMCs, or DNA extracted from either of those sample types. TCRbeta CDR3 regions were amplified from genomic DNA using the immunoSEQ Assay, a bias-controlled multiplex PCR. In the original analysis: Nucleated cell counts per sample were estimated from amplification of reference gene primers within the assay. Sequence reads were collapsed and filtered to measure the absolute abundance of every unique TCRbeta CDR3 rearrangement. For each sample, productive Simpson clonality was calculated by taking the square root of Simpson's diversity index across productive rearrangements. As stored in TCRdb, this immuneACCESS dataset retains in-frame rearrangements with V and J assigned. A fraction of the clones does not appear; measured against another copy, unresolved V genes explain less than half of the discrepancy, and the remainder lacks a known reason. That table furnishes V, J and clone size, whereas the DNA furnished D and trimming. The sample data list around 80,000 clones, and 84% of these were observed just once. The ten biggest clones cover roughly 14% of the sample.

The data belong to a study of blood T cell repertoires in COVID-19 (dated by TCRdb to 2018 to 2020). Regarding the study in general: The collaborator samples originated in the United States, Italy and Spain and spanned the acute and convalescent phases of COVID-19. Where HLA class I and class II types were available, the types were taken from metadata supplied by the sample provider, not from assay-based typing. The repertoires were released in a freely available public database intended as a resource for research on the immune response to SARS-CoV-2. Nearly every sample came with metadata listing a de-identified subject ID, COVID-19 status, age in years and sex. The prospective study material was composed of cDNA or gDNA derived from T cells, B-cell-depleted T cells, or PBMCs. Samples were obtained from the ongoing ImmuneRACE study (first 160 participants) and from over 1,000 subjects provided by 6 global collaborators. Deeply sampled blood TCRbeta repertoires from subjects exposed to, actively infected with, or recovered from COVID-19 were included in the dataset.

Inclusive of the bounding cysteine and phenylalanine, the CDR3 is 13 residues long. Only the CDR3 region is kept as DNA, spanning 39 bases read in frame from base 1. CDR1 and CDR2, per the germline V gene, are KGHSH and LQKENI. V lost 4 bases and J lost 1 base; the stretch between them is 7 bases long. General conclusions and limits of the study: The quantity of clinical and demographic metadata differed by source and by participant and was supplied without curation.

The material sequenced was peripheral blood. The TCR sequence derives from a human donor in a cohort sampled during active COVID-19. The chain is encoded by TRBV18 joined to TRBJ1-1; TRBD1 is a possible D gene, resting on 6 matching bases. The CDR3 has the sequence CASSQGQNTEAFF. The DNA sequence reads TGTGCCAGCTCACAGGGACAGAACACTGAAGCTTTCTTT.